These 18 T cell receptor beta chains came from one sample sequenced in a study of T cell repertoires in aging, cancer and after chemotherapy. TCR beta rearrangements were amplified from peripheral blood genomic DNA. Rearranged V-D-J TRB sequences were amplified with a mixed TRB-A/B primer pool. Each CDR3 protein is one row after TCRdb ran MiXCR on the multiplex PCR reads. This table has 1,500 to 2,000 distinct CDR3 sequences, roughly 55% appearing once. The sample comprised blood. The origin of the receptors is a human donor with a blood cancer.

V usage is TRBV13 and J usage is TRBJ2-1; a possible D gene is TRBD2 (5 bases). The ends were cut back, 6 bases at V and 6 bases at J, with 15 bases in the middle. Germline assignment: CDR1 PRHDT and CDR2 FYEKMQ (reference sequence). The CDR3 runs 14 residues. The CDR3 loop reads CASRTPGEGNEQFF. DNA for the CDR3: TGTGCCAGCAGGACGCCCGGGGAAGGCAATGAGCAGTTCTTC.

This clonotype appeared once. This chain links TRBV13 with TRBJ2-7, with 9 nucleotides matching TRBD2. The V and J ends lost 6 bases and 4 bases, in that order; junction bases with no gene match: 7. CDR1 and CDR2 from the germline V gene are PRHDT and FYEKMQ (reference sequence). The CDR3 runs 14 residues. In DNA, the CDR3 is TGTGCCAGCAGTGCGACTAGCGGAACTTACGAGCAGTACTTC. It is translated as CASSATSGTYEQYF. Drawing the rest from reference TRBV13 and TRBJ2-7, the complete variable domain is AAGVIQSPRHLIKEKRETATLKCYPIPRHDTVYWYQQGPGQDPQFLISFYEKMQSDKGSIPDRFSAQQFSDYHSELNMSSLELGDSALYFCASSATSGTYEQYFGPGTRLTVT.

This rearrangement joins TRBV29-1 to TRBJ1-3; the D is unclear. Germline CDR1 and CDR2: SQVTM and ANQGSEA. This CDR3 comprises 13 residues. The V and J ends lost 4 bases and 0 bases respectively, with 7 bases between them. The CDR3 region is CSVAGSSGNTIYF. As DNA, the CDR3 is TGCAGCGTTGCAGGATCCTCTGGAAACACCATATATTTT.

This chain uses TRBV6-1 with TRBJ1-1, with D hard to call. The CDR3 is 13 residues long. Trimming shortened V by 5 bases and J by 0 bases, and 7 bases separated the two germline ends. CDR1 is MNHNS, CDR2 SASEGT, per germline. This CDR3 is CASSLTMNTEAFF. The CDR3 coding sequence is TGTGCCAGCAGTCTAACCATGAACACTGAAGCTTTCTTT.

V usage is TRBV12-3 or TRBV12-4 and J usage is TRBJ1-2; D not certain. This CDR3 region has 13 residues. V was trimmed by 3 bases and J by 8 bases, leaving 13 bases between them. The CDR3 protein is CASSFLGVVGYTF. DNA for the CDR3: TGTGCCAGCAGTTTTCTCGGGGTGGTGGGCTACACCTTC.

This clonotype came up a few times. V gene TRBV7-6 combines with J gene TRBJ1-1; D is undetermined. The CDR3 spans 13 residues. Trimming pared 5 bases from V and 2 bases from J, leaving 9 bases between. CDR1 and CDR2 (germline): SGHVS, FNYEAQ. CDR3 in DNA: TGTGCCAGCAGCCAGTTCGGCAACACTGAAGCTTTCTTT. Amino acids: CASSQFGNTEAFF.

This clonotype has more than one count but fewer than ten. The genes are TRBV27 and TRBJ2-3; 7 bases match TRBD1. Trimming took 5 bases from V and 6 from J; bases not matched to a gene: 8. Germline values: CDR1 MNHEY, CDR2 SMNVEV (reference sequence). This CDR3 contains 14 residues. This CDR3 reads CASSLNRGDDTQYF. The DNA for the CDR3 is TGTGCCAGCAGTCTCAACAGGGGAGATGATACGCAGTATTTT.

This clonotype was recorded a few times. The V and J genes are TRBV30 and TRBJ2-3; D gene ambiguous. The V end lost 7 bases, the J end lost 2 bases, and 16 bases lay between the germline ends. Germline V CDR1 and CDR2: GTSNPN, SVGIG (reference sequence). There are 14 residues in the CDR3. The CDR3 bases are TGTGCCTCCCGTCAGTCTACCCTCACAGATACGCAGTATTTT. This translates into CASRQSTLTDTQYF.

The chain carries TRBV19 and TRBJ2-1; 7 positions match TRBD1. CDR1 is LNHDA, CDR2 SQIVND, per germline (reference sequence). V was clipped by 5 bases and J by 6 bases; unmatched bases: 10. This CDR3 is 15 amino acids long. CDR3 loop: CASSPESGTVNEQFF. The CDR3 DNA follows: TGTGCCAGTAGTCCCGAATCCGGGACAGTCAATGAGCAGTTCTTC.

The rearrangement uses TRBV20-1 and TRBJ2-5; tentative D call: TRBD2 (5 bases). The CDR3 is made up of 12 amino acids. V lost 6 bases and J 4 bases, leaving 12 bases between the germline ends. From germline, CDR1 is DFQATT and CDR2 SNEGSKA (reference sequence). Written as DNA, the CDR3 is TGCAGTGCCCACCGCGGAGGAGAGACCCAGTACTTC. Protein sequence: CSAHRGGETQYF.

The gene calls are TRBV5-4 and TRBJ2-3; TRBD1 agrees at 9 bases. The V gene end was trimmed by 3 bases and the J gene end by 3 bases; junction bases not matched to a gene: 5. Per germline, CDR1 SGHNT and CDR2 YYREEE (reference sequence). This CDR3 has 15 amino acids. In DNA form, the CDR3 reads TGTGCCAGCAGCTATAGGACAGGGGATACAGATACGCAGTATTTT. The encoded protein is CASSYRTGDTDTQYF.

A few counts support this clonotype. The chain has TRBV10-3 and TRBJ2-5; a weak D match, TRBD2 (5 bases). Trimming removed 3 bases from V and 7 bases from J, with 9 bases in between. This CDR3 contains 12 residues. In germline, CDR1 is ENHRY, CDR2 SYGVKD. In nucleotides, the CDR3 is TGTGCCATCAGTGAACGAGAGGGGACCCAGTACTTC. This codes for CAISEREGTQYF.

Comments on this clonotype: A read error may be the cause here, since a much bigger clone is one base away. The J gene is TRBJ2-3, the V gene TRBV5-5, with 10 nucleotides matching TRBD2. The germline V gene has CDR1 SGHKS and CDR2 YYEKEE (reference sequence). This CDR3 region has 16 residues. The CDR3 DNA is TGTGCCACCAGCTTGGAATTAGCGGGAGGACGAGATACGCAGTATTTT. Protein product: CATSLELAGGRDTQYF.

In regard to this clonotype: Mismatch with germline at one junction end may stem from a read error. The chain is built from TRBV13 and TRBJ2-1; TRBD1 aligns across 9 bases. The CDR3 runs to 17 residues. The germline CDR1 and CDR2 sequences are PRHDT and FYEKMQ (reference sequence). The CDR3 here is CASSLTATGGMGGEQFF. CDR3 in DNA: TGCGCCAGCAGCTTGACCGCGACAGGGGGAATGGGGGGTGAGCAGTTCTTC. Drawing the rest from reference TRBV13 and TRBJ2-1, the complete variable domain is AAGVIQSPRHLIKEKRETATLKCYPIPRHDTVYWYQQGPGQDPQFLISFYEKMQSDKGSIPDRFSAQQFSDYHSELNMSSLELGDSALYFCASSLTATGGMGGEQFFGPGTRLTVL.

In this sample, this clonotype turned up a few times. The chain combines TRBV19 with TRBJ2-1, with 8 bases aligning to TRBD2. Trimming removed 3 bases from V and 9 bases from J; junction bases left unmatched: 7. Per germline, CDR1 LNHDA and CDR2 SQIVND (reference sequence). The CDR3 length is 14 residues. The CDR3 reads CASSIPRTSSEQFF. The DNA of the CDR3 is TGTGCCAGTAGTATTCCCAGGACTAGCAGTGAGCAGTTCTTC. Combining the CDR3 with reference TRBV19 and TRBJ2-1 gives the whole variable domain DGGITQSPKYLFRKEGQNVTLSCEQNLNHDAMYWYRQDPGQGLRLIYYSQIVNDFQKGDIAEGYSVSREKKESFPLTVTSAQKNPTAFYLCASSIPRTSSEQFFGPGTRLTVL.

This clonotype appeared a few times. The chain links TRBV13 to TRBJ2-1, with D maybe TRBD1 (6 bases). The end of the DNA fits TRBJ2-7 better, so the J call may be wrong. Germline V gene lookup returns CDR1 PRHDT and CDR2 FYEKMQ (reference sequence). This CDR3 is built from 14 residues. The chain's CDR3 is CASSLRQGSNEQYF. In nucleotides, the CDR3 is TGTGCCAGCAGCTTAAGGCAGGGGTCCAACGAGCAGTACTTC.

The genes are TRBV6-2 or TRBV6-3 and TRBJ2-2; weak D call: TRBD2 (6 bases). Germline values: CDR1 MNHEY, CDR2 SVGEGT. Trimming took off 6 bases at V and 1 base at J, with 12 bases between the two ends. This CDR3 spans 15 amino acids. The CDR3 region is CASRAGTRNTGELFF. CDR3 nucleotide sequence: TGTGCCAGCAGGGCCGGGACTCGGAACACCGGGGAGCTGTTTTTT.

V usage is TRBV5-5 and J usage is TRBJ1-2, with TRBD1 matching 9 bases. The ends lost 1 base at V and 6 bases at J; junction bases unmatched: 4. The CDR3 totals 14 residues. CDR1 and CDR2 (germline): SGHKS, YYEKEE (reference sequence). CDR3 coding DNA: TGTGCCAGCAGCTTGTACAGGGGGCGCGATGGCTACACCTTC. Residues: CASSLYRGRDGYTF.